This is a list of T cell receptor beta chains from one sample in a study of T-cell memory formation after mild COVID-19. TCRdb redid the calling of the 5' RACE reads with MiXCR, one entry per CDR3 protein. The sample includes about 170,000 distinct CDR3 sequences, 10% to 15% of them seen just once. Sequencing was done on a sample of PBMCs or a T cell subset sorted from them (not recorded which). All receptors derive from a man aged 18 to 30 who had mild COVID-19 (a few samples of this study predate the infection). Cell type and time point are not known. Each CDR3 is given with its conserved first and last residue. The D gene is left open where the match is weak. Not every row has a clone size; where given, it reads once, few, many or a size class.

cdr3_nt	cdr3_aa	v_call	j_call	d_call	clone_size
TGTGCCAGCAGCTTTACTGACGAGCAGTTCTTC	CASSFTDEQFF	TRBV7-6	TRBJ2-1	-	few
TGCGCCAGCAGCCCCGGGGCGGGGGCTGTCGACACTGAAGCTTTCTTT	CASSPGAGAVDTEAFF	TRBV5-1	TRBJ1-1	-	-
TGTGCCACCAGTGAACCCCAGGGATCCGGGGAGCTGTTTTTT	CATSEPQGSGELFF	TRBV24-1	TRBJ2-2	-	-
TGTGCCAGCAGCTGGTTGGGCCGGGAGCAGTACTTC	CASSWLGREQYF	TRBV11-2	TRBJ2-7	-	-
TGCGCCAGCGCTAGCGGGGGGAACAATGAGCAGTTCTTC	CASASGGNNEQFF	TRBV23-1	TRBJ2-1	TRBD2	few
TGTGCCAGCAGCTTAGCGACAGGCACCGGGGAGCTGTTTTTT	CASSLATGTGELFF	TRBV7-2	TRBJ2-2	-	-
TGTGCCAGCAGTTTCCGTGGATATCAGGATGAGCAGTTCTTC	CASSFRGYQDEQFF	TRBV27	TRBJ2-1	-	-
TGCGCCAGCAGCTTTACAGACCCCACAGATACGCAGTATTTT	CASSFTDPTDTQYF	TRBV5-1	TRBJ2-3	-	few
TGCAGTGCTAGTCGGCTAGCGGGGAGGTACAATGAGCAGTTCTTC	CSASRLAGRYNEQFF	TRBV20-1	TRBJ2-1	TRBD2	-
TGTGCCACCACAGTGGGCTCCTATAATTCACCCCTCCACTTT	CATTVGSYNSPLHF	TRBV10-3	TRBJ1-6	-	many
TGTGCCAGCAACCGGTTCGGGAACACTGAAGCTTTCTTT	CASNRFGNTEAFF	TRBV7-2	TRBJ1-1	-	-
TGTGCCACCAGCAGAGGAGACCTCGACAGCCCTTATGGCTACACCTTC	CATSRGDLDSPYGYTF	TRBV15	TRBJ1-2	-	-
TGTGCCAGCTCACCCGGGACCAAAAGGAACACTGAAGCTTTCTTT	CASSPGTKRNTEAFF	TRBV18	TRBJ1-1	-	-
TGTGCCAGCAGCCCCCCAGGGGGGACCGGGGAGCTGTTTTTT	CASSPPGGTGELFF	TRBV7-3	TRBJ2-2	-	-
TGTGCCAGCAGCTTCTCTAACCAAGAGACCCAGTACTTC	CASSFSNQETQYF	TRBV5-6	TRBJ2-5	-	few
TGTGCCAGCAGGGAACAGGGGGGGGGCGGCTACACCTTC	CASREQGGGGYTF	TRBV6-5	TRBJ1-2	TRBD1	-
TGCAGTGCTAGAGCGGCTAGCGGGGGCCATGAGCAGTTCTTC	CSARAASGGHEQFF	TRBV20-1	TRBJ2-1	TRBD2	-
TGTGCCAGTAGTCCCGGACAGGGTGTTTATGGCGAGCAGTACTTC	CASSPGQGVYGEQYF	TRBV19	TRBJ2-7	TRBD1	few
TGTGCCAGCAGCTTAAGGGCCCGGGTTGCAGGAAACACCATATATTTT	CASSLRARVAGNTIYF	TRBV7-8	TRBJ1-3	-	-
TGTGCCTGGACAATCGCCGGGACAGGGGACTACGAGCAGTACTTC	CAWTIAGTGDYEQYF	TRBV30	TRBJ2-7	TRBD1	-
TGCAGTGCTAGGGGGCTCCGTAGGGGAGGAGATACGCAGTATTTT	CSARGLRRGGDTQYF	TRBV20-1	TRBJ2-3	-	few
TGCGCCAGCAGGACTGGCCCTATCGAGGGCTACACCTTC	CASRTGPIEGYTF	TRBV5-1	TRBJ1-2	-	-
TGCAGTGCTCACAGGGGTGGACGGGACGCGAAGTACTTC	CSAHRGGRDAKYF	TRBV20-1	TRBJ2-7	TRBD1	-
TGCGCCAGCAGCTTGGAGGGACAGGGAAACGAGCAGTACTTC	CASSLEGQGNEQYF	TRBV5-1	TRBJ2-7	TRBD1	-
TGTGCCATCAGTGCTCAGGGGGGACGCAGAGATACGCAGTATTTT	CAISAQGGRRDTQYF	TRBV10-3	TRBJ2-3	-	-
TGTGCCAGCAGCCATTTCGGGGGGAGCTCCTACAATGAGCAGTTCTTC	CASSHFGGSSYNEQFF	TRBV27	TRBJ2-1	TRBD2	-